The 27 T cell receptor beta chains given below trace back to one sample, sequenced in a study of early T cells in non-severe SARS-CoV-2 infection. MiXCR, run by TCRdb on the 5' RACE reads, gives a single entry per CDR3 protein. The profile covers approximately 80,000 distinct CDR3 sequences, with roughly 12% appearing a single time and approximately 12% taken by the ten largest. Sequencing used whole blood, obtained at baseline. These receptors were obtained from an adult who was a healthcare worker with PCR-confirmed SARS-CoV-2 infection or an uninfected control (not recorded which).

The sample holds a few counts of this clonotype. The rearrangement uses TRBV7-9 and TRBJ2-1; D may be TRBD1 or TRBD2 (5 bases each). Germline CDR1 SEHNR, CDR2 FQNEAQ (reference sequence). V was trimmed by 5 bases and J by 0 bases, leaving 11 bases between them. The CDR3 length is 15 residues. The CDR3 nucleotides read TGTGCCAGCAGCCCCCCGGGACCCTCCTACAATGAGCAGTTCTTC. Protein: CASSPPGPSYNEQFF. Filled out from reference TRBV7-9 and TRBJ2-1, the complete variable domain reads DTGVSQNPRHKITKRGQNVTFRCDPISEHNRLYWYRQTLGQGPEFLTYFQNEAQLEKSRLLSDRFSAERPKGSFSTLEIQRTEQGDSAMYLCASSPPGPSYNEQFFGPGTRLTVL.

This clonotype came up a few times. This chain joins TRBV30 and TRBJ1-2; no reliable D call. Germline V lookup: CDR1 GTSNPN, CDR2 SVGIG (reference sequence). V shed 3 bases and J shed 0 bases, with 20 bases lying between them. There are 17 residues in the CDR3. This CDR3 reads CAWSPPPFPGTNYGYTF. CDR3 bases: TGTGCCTGGAGCCCCCCGCCGTTTCCGGGAACTAACTATGGCTACACCTTC.

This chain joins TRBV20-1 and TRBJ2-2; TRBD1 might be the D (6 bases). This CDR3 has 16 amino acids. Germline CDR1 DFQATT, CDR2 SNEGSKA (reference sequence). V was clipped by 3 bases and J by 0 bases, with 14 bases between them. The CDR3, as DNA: TGCAGTGCTAGGTACTCCGGGACATCGAACACCGGGGAGCTGTTTTTT. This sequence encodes CSARYSGTSNTGELFF.

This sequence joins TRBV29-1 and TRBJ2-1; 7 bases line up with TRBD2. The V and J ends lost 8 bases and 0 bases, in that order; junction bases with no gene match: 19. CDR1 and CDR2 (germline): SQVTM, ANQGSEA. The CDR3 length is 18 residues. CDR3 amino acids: CSTRYRASGALSYNEQFF. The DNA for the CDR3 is TGCAGCACCCGATATAGAGCCAGCGGGGCCCTCTCCTACAATGAGCAGTTCTTC.

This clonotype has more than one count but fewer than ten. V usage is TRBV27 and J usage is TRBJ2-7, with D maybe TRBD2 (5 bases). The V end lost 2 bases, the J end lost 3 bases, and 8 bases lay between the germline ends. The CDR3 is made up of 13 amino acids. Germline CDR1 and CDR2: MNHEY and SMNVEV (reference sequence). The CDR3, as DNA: TGTGCCAGCAGTTTAAGGGAGAGCTACGAGCAGTACTTC. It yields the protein CASSLRESYEQYF.

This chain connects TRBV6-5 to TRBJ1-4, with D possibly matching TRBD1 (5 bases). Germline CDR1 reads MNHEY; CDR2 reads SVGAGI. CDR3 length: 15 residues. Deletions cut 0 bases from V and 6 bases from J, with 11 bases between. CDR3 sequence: CASSYSVGADEKLFF. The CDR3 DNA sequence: TGTGCCAGCAGTTACTCAGTAGGGGCTGATGAAAAACTGTTTTTT.

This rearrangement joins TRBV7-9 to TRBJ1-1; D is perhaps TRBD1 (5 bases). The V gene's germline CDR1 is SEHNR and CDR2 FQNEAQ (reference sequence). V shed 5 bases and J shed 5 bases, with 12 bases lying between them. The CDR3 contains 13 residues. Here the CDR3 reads CASSPNQGTEAFF. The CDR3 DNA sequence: TGTGCCAGCAGCCCCAATCAGGGAACTGAAGCTTTCTTT.

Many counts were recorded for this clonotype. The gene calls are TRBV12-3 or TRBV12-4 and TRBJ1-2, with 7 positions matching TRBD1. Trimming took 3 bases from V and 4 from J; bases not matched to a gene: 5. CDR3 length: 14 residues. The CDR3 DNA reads TGTGCCAGCAGTTTCAGGGGGGCTTCCTATGGCTACACCTTC. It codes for CASSFRGASYGYTF.

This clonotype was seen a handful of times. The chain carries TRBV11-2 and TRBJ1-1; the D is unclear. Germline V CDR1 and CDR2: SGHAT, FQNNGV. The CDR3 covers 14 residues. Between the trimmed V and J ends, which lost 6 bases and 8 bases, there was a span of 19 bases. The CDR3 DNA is TGTGCCAGCAGTTCCCTGGACCGCGTAGGGGAAGCTTTCTTT. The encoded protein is CASSSLDRVGEAFF.

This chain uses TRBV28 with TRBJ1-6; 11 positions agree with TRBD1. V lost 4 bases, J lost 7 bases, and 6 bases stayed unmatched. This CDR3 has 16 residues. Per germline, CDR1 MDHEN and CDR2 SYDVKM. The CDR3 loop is CASSYPGTGGNSPLHF. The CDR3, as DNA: TGTGCCAGCAGTTACCCCGGGACAGGGGGAAATTCACCCCTCCACTTT.

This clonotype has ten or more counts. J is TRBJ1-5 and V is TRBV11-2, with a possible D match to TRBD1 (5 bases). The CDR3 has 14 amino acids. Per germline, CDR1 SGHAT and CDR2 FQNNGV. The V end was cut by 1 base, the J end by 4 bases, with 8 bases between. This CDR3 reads CASSLVGGNQPQHF. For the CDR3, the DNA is TGTGCCAGCAGCTTAGTGGGGGGGAATCAGCCCCAGCATTTT.

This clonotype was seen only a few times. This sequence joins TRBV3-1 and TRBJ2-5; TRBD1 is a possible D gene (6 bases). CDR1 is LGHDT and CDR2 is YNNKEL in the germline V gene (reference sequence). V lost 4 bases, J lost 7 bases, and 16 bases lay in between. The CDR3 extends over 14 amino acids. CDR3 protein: CASSRRDNEGTQYF. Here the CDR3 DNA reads TGTGCCAGCAGCCGCCGGGACAATGAGGGGACCCAGTACTTC.

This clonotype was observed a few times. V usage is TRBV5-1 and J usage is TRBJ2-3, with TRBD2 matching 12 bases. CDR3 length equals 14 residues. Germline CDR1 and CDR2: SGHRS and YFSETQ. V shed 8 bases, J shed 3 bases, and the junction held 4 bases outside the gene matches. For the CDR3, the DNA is TGCGCCAGTAAGACTAGCGGGGGAACAGATACGCAGTATTTT. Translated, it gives CASKTSGGTDTQYF.

CDR3 DNA sequence: TGTGCCAGCAGGAGCTCCGGCGGCGGTAATTCACCCCTCCACTTT. Translated: CASRSSGGGNSPLHF. The rearrangement links TRBV27 to TRBJ1-6; no definite D call. V dropped 6 bases and J dropped 6 bases, with 15 bases sitting between them. The CDR3 totals 15 residues. Germline-derived CDR1 and CDR2 are MNHEY and SMNVEV (reference sequence).

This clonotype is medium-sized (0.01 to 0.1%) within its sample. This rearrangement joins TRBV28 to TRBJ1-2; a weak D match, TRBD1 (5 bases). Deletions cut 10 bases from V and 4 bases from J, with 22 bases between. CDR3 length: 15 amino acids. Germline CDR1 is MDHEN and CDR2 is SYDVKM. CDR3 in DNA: TGTGCCACCAGGAAGCAAGGGACGGATGGCTATGGCTACACCTTC. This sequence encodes CATRKQGTDGYGYTF.

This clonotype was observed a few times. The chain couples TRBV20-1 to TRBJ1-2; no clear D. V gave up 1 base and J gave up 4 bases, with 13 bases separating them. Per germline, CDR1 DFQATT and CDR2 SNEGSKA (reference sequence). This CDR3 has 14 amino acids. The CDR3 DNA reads TGCAGTGCTAGAGTTTTCGAGGGTGGCTATGGCTACACCTTC. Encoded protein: CSARVFEGGYGYTF.

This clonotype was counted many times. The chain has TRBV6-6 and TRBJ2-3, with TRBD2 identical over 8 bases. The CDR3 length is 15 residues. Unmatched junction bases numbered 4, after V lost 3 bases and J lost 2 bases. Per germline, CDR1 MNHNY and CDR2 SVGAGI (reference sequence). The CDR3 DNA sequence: TGTGCCAGCAGTTATAGCGGGGAAAACACAGATACGCAGTATTTT. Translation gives CASSYSGENTDTQYF.

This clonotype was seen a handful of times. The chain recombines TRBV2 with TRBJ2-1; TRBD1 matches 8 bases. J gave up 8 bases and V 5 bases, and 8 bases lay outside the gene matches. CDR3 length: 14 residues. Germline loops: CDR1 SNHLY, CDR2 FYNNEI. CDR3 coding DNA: TGTGCCAGCAGTAAAGACAGGGGTGACGATGAGCAGTTCTTC. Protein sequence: CASSKDRGDDEQFF.

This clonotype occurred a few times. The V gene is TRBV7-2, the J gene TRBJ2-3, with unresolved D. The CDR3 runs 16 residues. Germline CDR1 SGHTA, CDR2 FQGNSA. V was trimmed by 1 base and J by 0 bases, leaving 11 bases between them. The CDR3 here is CASSLVAAMSTDTQYF. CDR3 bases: TGTGCCAGCAGCTTAGTGGCGGCAATGAGCACAGATACGCAGTATTTT.

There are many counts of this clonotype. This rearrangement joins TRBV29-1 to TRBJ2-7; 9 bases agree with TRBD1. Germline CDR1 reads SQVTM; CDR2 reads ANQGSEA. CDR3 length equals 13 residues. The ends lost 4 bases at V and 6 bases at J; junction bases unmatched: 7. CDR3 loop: CSVGRTGEGEQYF. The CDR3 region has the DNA TGCAGCGTTGGGCGGACAGGGGAAGGCGAGCAGTACTTC.

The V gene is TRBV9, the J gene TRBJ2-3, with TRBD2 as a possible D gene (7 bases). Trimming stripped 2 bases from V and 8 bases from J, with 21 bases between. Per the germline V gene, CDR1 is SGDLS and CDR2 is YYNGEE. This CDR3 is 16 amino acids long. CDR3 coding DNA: TGTGCCAGCAGCGTGGACCCTAGTGGGGGGGCGAGTACGCAGTATTTT. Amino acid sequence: CASSVDPSGGASTQYF.

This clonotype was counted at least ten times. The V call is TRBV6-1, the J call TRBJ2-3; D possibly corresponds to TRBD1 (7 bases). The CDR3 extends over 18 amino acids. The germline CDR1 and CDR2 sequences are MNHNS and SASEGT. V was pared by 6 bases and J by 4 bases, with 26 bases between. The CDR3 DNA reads TGTGCCAGCAGCTCCCCGCCGGACAGGAAGGGGGGCGCAGATACGCAGTATTTT. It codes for CASSSPPDRKGGADTQYF.

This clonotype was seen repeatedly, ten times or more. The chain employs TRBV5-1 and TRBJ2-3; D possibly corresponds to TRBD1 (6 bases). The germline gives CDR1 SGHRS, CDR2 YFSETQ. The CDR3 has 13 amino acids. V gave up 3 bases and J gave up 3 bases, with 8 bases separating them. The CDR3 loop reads CASSSQGTDTQYF. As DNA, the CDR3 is TGCGCCAGCAGCTCACAGGGAACAGATACGCAGTATTTT.

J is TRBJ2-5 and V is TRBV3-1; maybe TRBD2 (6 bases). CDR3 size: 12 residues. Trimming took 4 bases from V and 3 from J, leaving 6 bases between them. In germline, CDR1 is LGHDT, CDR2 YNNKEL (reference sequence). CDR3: CASSPGEETQYF. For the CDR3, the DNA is TGTGCCAGCAGCCCGGGGGAAGAGACCCAGTACTTC.

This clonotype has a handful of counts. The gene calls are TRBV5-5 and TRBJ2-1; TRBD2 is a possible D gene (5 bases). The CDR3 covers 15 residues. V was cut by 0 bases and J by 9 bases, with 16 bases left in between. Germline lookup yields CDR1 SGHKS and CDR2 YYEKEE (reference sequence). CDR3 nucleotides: TGTGCCAGCAGCTTGGTACCCCGGGATGGGAGTGAGCAGTTCTTC. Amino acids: CASSLVPRDGSEQFF.

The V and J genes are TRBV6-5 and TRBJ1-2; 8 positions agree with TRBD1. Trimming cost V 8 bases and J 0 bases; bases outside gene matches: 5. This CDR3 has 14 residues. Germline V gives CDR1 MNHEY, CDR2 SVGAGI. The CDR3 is CASCRDRPNYGYTF. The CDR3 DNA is TGTGCCAGCTGCCGGGACAGGCCTAACTATGGCTACACCTTC.

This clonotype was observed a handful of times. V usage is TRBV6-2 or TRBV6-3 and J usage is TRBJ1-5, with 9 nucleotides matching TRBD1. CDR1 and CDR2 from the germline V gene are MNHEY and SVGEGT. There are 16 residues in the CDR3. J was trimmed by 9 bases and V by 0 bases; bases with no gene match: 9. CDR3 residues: CASSYSVPGQGSPQHF. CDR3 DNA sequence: TGTGCCAGCAGTTACTCCGTCCCGGGACAGGGATCGCCCCAGCATTTT.